These T cell receptor beta chains were read from a single sample in a study of T cells in Graves' hyperthyroidism and ophthalmopathy. One entry per CDR3 protein results from TCRdb running MiXCR on the multiplex PCR reads. This repertoire shows approximately 600,000 distinct CDR3 sequences, under 20% found once; its top ten account for less than 4.5%. Sequencing used blood. The origin of the receptors is a woman aged 25 to 45 with Graves' hyperthyroidism. Both conserved end residues are part of each CDR3. Each record gives: V gene, CDR3 length, J gene, CDR3 protein.

v_call: TRBV6-1
cdr3_length: 13
j_call: TRBJ2-3
cdr3_aa: CATKRLSTDTQYF

v_call: TRBV20-1
cdr3_length: 17
j_call: TRBJ2-4
cdr3_aa: CSAPEDRGGVAKNIQYF

v_call: TRBV12-3/TRBV12-4
cdr3_length: 12
j_call: TRBJ1-5
cdr3_aa: CASGKGDQPQHF

v_call: TRBV7-2
cdr3_length: 14
j_call: TRBJ2-3
cdr3_aa: CPSSMTGGTDTQYF

v_call: TRBV9
cdr3_length: 14
j_call: TRBJ2-5
cdr3_aa: CASSVEGAWETQYF

v_call: TRBV28
cdr3_length: 15
j_call: TRBJ1-6
cdr3_aa: CASSLTTEGGSPLHF

v_call: TRBV20-1
cdr3_length: 15
j_call: TRBJ2-7
cdr3_aa: CSARNSGRASYEQYF

v_call: TRBV29-1
cdr3_length: 13
j_call: TRBJ2-7
cdr3_aa: CSLPPGNYYEQYF

v_call: TRBV20-1
cdr3_length: 12
j_call: TRBJ1-5
cdr3_aa: CSARQKNQPQHF

v_call: TRBV13
cdr3_length: 15
j_call: TRBJ2-1
cdr3_aa: CASSPDRGLYNEQFF

v_call: TRBV12-3/TRBV12-4
cdr3_length: 15
j_call: TRBJ2-7
cdr3_aa: CASSPPGILSYEQYF

v_call: TRBV2
cdr3_length: 15
j_call: TRBJ1-4
cdr3_aa: CASSEAHGSGQKLFF

v_call: TRBV20-1
cdr3_length: 14
j_call: TRBJ2-1
cdr3_aa: CSANPSGVYNEQFF

v_call: TRBV28
cdr3_length: 11
j_call: TRBJ2-1
cdr3_aa: CASPSPDEQFF

v_call: TRBV20-1
cdr3_length: 15
j_call: TRBJ2-2
cdr3_aa: CSAQKRTSNTGELFF

v_call: TRBV28
cdr3_length: 13
j_call: TRBJ2-7
cdr3_aa: CASRLTGSGEQYF

v_call: TRBV4-2
cdr3_length: 14
j_call: TRBJ2-3
cdr3_aa: CASSQGGRTDTQYF

v_call: TRBV6-1
cdr3_length: 14
j_call: TRBJ2-7
cdr3_aa: CASYTPRGTYEQYF

v_call: TRBV20-1
cdr3_length: 15
j_call: TRBJ1-5
cdr3_aa: CSARDQKGQIQPQHF

v_call: TRBV3-1
cdr3_length: 17
j_call: TRBJ2-2
cdr3_aa: CASSQDGKSTVSGELFF

v_call: TRBV2
cdr3_length: 12
j_call: TRBJ2-3
cdr3_aa: CASHQGADTQYF

v_call: TRBV6-1
cdr3_length: 16
j_call: TRBJ2-7
cdr3_aa: CASTPDRTGFSYEQYF

v_call: TRBV2
cdr3_length: 16
j_call: TRBJ2-7
cdr3_aa: CASSEAGQGWIDEQYF

v_call: TRBV11-2
cdr3_length: 15
j_call: TRBJ2-7
cdr3_aa: CASIEAGQGSYEQYF

v_call: TRBV28
cdr3_length: 17
j_call: TRBJ2-5
cdr3_aa: CASTSRSGTGRGETQYF

v_call: TRBV19
cdr3_length: 15
j_call: TRBJ1-5
cdr3_aa: CASSPGTGGFQPQHF

v_call: TRBV15
cdr3_length: 16
j_call: TRBJ2-3
cdr3_aa: CATSRGAGLTTDTQYF

v_call: TRBV12-5
cdr3_length: 12
j_call: TRBJ1-3
cdr3_aa: CASGSSGNTIYF

v_call: TRBV28
cdr3_length: 17
j_call: TRBJ2-7
cdr3_aa: CASSRDSPIWASYEQYF

v_call: TRBV2
cdr3_length: 14
j_call: TRBJ2-3
cdr3_aa: CASKLWGRRDTQYF

v_call: TRBV6-2/TRBV6-3
cdr3_length: 14
j_call: TRBJ2-5
cdr3_aa: CASSSSGRPETQYF

v_call: TRBV20-1
cdr3_length: 13
j_call: TRBJ2-3
cdr3_aa: CSARGTSTDTQYF

v_call: TRBV4-3
cdr3_length: 13
j_call: TRBJ1-6
cdr3_aa: CASSQDFLRPLHF

v_call: TRBV11-2
cdr3_length: 13
j_call: TRBJ1-1
cdr3_aa: CASSLGFGTEAFF

v_call: TRBV19
cdr3_length: 14
j_call: TRBJ2-2
cdr3_aa: CASSIGLGTGELFF

v_call: TRBV12-3/TRBV12-4
cdr3_length: 12
j_call: TRBJ2-5
cdr3_aa: CASSRQGETQYF

v_call: TRBV7-9
cdr3_length: 15
j_call: TRBJ1-2
cdr3_aa: CASSPRTGDGFGYTF

v_call: TRBV12-3/TRBV12-4
cdr3_length: 13
j_call: TRBJ2-1
cdr3_aa: CASSQAGYNEQFF

v_call: TRBV7-2
cdr3_length: 15
j_call: TRBJ1-5
cdr3_aa: CASSLSPGAGQPQHF

v_call: TRBV20-1
cdr3_length: 14
j_call: TRBJ2-5
cdr3_aa: CSAGHRVNQETQYF

v_call: TRBV7-9
cdr3_length: 15
j_call: TRBJ2-3
cdr3_aa: CASTGTSGHTDTQYF

v_call: TRBV7-3
cdr3_length: 14
j_call: TRBJ2-3
cdr3_aa: CASSWTGPTDTQYF

v_call: TRBV19
cdr3_length: 13
j_call: TRBJ1-1
cdr3_aa: CASGRDSYTEAFF

v_call: TRBV12-3/TRBV12-4
cdr3_length: 18
j_call: TRBJ2-4
cdr3_aa: CASSPSGRGRVLKNIQYF

v_call: TRBV28
cdr3_length: 14
j_call: TRBJ1-2
cdr3_aa: CASSWPQPNYGYTF

v_call: TRBV7-3
cdr3_length: 15
j_call: TRBJ2-5
cdr3_aa: CASSTSTGPQETQYF

v_call: TRBV7-9
cdr3_length: 15
j_call: TRBJ2-3
cdr3_aa: CASSQERRAADTQYF

v_call: TRBV30
cdr3_length: 13
j_call: TRBJ1-5
cdr3_aa: CAWSTVGNQPQHF

v_call: TRBV20-1
cdr3_length: 12
j_call: TRBJ1-5
cdr3_aa: CSARTGNQPQHF

v_call: TRBV7-8
cdr3_length: 16
j_call: TRBJ2-7
cdr3_aa: CASTKISGGGTYEQYF

v_call: TRBV24-1
cdr3_length: 16
j_call: TRBJ2-2
cdr3_aa: CATSDSASGILGELFF

v_call: TRBV2
cdr3_length: 19
j_call: TRBJ2-1
cdr3_aa: CASSEWASAPVETYNEQFF

v_call: TRBV13
cdr3_length: 15
j_call: TRBJ2-3
cdr3_aa: CASSLGGKSTDTQYF

v_call: TRBV20-1
cdr3_length: 17
j_call: TRBJ1-2
cdr3_aa: CSARVRNTRASNYGYTF

v_call: TRBV18
cdr3_length: 12
j_call: TRBJ2-1
cdr3_aa: CASSPSWDEQFF

v_call: TRBV18
cdr3_length: 15
j_call: TRBJ2-7
cdr3_aa: CASSPSSGTHYEQYF